Presented here are 22 T cell receptor beta chains from one specimen sequenced in a study of cytomegalovirus exposure and HLA in healthy donors. PCR used 60 Vbeta primers and 13 Jbeta primers. Profiling relied on immunoSEQ multiplex PCR, and the TCRdb table lists in-frame clones only, not all of them. The sample shows 100,000 or so clones, about four fifths of them seen only once. The source material was PBMCs. The receptor set was obtained from a female donor in good health and CMV-seropositive.

The gene calls are TRBV5-1 and TRBJ2-7, with no clear D. This CDR3 contains 13 residues. Germline lookup yields CDR1 SGHRS and CDR2 YFSETQ. Deletions cut 3 bases from V and 3 bases from J, with 10 bases between. CDR3 nucleotide sequence: TGCGCCAGCAGCTCCATAATAGACTACGAGCAGTACTTC. Amino acid sequence: CASSSIIDYEQYF.

This rearrangement joins TRBV14 to TRBJ2-5; 13 bases match TRBD2. Trimming cost V 1 base and J 7 bases; bases outside gene matches: 6. Per the germline V gene, CDR1 is SGHDN and CDR2 is FVKESK. This CDR3 is built from 16 residues. The CDR3 nucleotides are TGTGCCAGCAGCCAAGGGCCGGGACTAGCGGGGAGGACCCAGTACTTC. This translates into CASSQGPGLAGRTQYF.

The chain recombines TRBV5-1 with TRBJ2-1; the match to TRBD2 covers 15 bases. This CDR3 spans 16 amino acids. V shed 3 bases, J shed 4 bases, and the junction held 2 bases outside the gene matches. Germline CDR1 and CDR2: SGHRS and YFSETQ. CDR3 sequence (DNA): TGCGCCAGCAGCTGGGGACTAGCGGGGGGTTACAATGAGCAGTTCTTC. It translates to CASSWGLAGGYNEQFF. Together with reference TRBV5-1 and TRBJ2-1, the CDR3 gives the full variable domain: KAGVTQTPRYLIKTRGQQVTLSCSPISGHRSVSWYQQTPGQGLQFLFEYFSETQRNKGNFPGRFSGRQFSNSRSEMNVSTLELGDSALYLCASSWGLAGGYNEQFFGPGTRLTVL.

The V and J genes are TRBV18 and TRBJ2-1; TRBD1 matches at 8 bases. The CDR3 is 15 amino acids. After removal of 3 bases from V and 9 bases from J, the junction contained 10 bases not matched to a gene. Germline values: CDR1 KGHSH, CDR2 LQKENI. CDR3 loop: CASSPRGQGTGEQFF. CDR3 in DNA: TGTGCCAGCTCACCGCGAGGACAGGGTACGGGTGAGCAGTTCTTC.

V and J are TRBV25-1 and TRBJ1-2, with TRBD1 as a possible D gene (5 bases). Trimming stripped 4 bases from V and 8 bases from J, with 17 bases between. CDR1 and CDR2 (germline): MGHDK, SYGVNS. The CDR3 consists of 14 residues. CDR3 sequence reads: CASSALALGGGYTF. CDR3 in DNA: TGTGCCAGCAGTGCCCTCGCGTTGGGGGGAGGCTACACCTTC.

The chain carries TRBV19 and TRBJ2-1; TRBD2 matches 11 bases. The V gene end was trimmed by 11 bases and the J gene end by 0 bases; junction bases not matched to a gene: 9. The V gene's germline CDR1 is LNHDA and CDR2 SQIVND (reference sequence). The CDR3 runs to 16 residues. CDR3 coding DNA: TGTGCCGCTACTAGCGGGGGTCCTAGCTCCTACAATGAGCAGTTCTTC. Amino acid sequence: CAATSGGPSSYNEQFF.

The V call is TRBV13, the J call TRBJ2-7; a possible D gene is TRBD1 (6 bases). Germline V gene sequence: CDR1 PRHDT, CDR2 FYEKMQ (reference sequence). The CDR3 loop spans 15 amino acids. V dropped 4 bases and J dropped 2 bases, with 15 bases sitting between them. CDR3 sequence: CASSYRGGGTYEQYF. For the CDR3, the DNA is TGTGCCAGCAGCTACCGAGGGGGTGGAACCTACGAGCAGTACTTC.

The rearrangement links TRBV5-4 to TRBJ2-5; TRBD2 matches at 7 bases. The CDR3 length is 15 residues. Germline CDR1 is SGHNT and CDR2 is YYREEE (reference sequence). The J segment lost 5 bases and the V segment lost 4 bases, leaving 11 bases of the junction unmatched. Here the CDR3 reads CASSPREDSLETQYF. The CDR3 region has the DNA TGTGCCAGCAGCCCCCGGGAGGATAGTCTGGAGACCCAGTACTTC. The variable domain in full, completed from reference TRBV5-4 and TRBJ2-5, reads ETGVTQSPTHLIKTRGQQVTLRCSSQSGHNTVSWYQQALGQGPQFIFQYYREEENGRGNFPPRFSGLQFPNYSSELNVNALELDDSALYLCASSPREDSLETQYFGPGTRLLVL.

In its sample, this clone was seen once. The V gene is TRBV6-6, the J gene TRBJ1-1, with TRBD1 matching over 7 bases. With V trimmed by 6 bases and J by 8 bases, 18 bases remained unmatched. Germline V lookup: CDR1 MNHNY, CDR2 SVGAGI (reference sequence). The CDR3 runs to 16 residues. The CDR3: CASRPSSRGRDREAFF. The CDR3 DNA sequence: TGTGCCAGCAGACCCTCCTCGAGGGGGCGCGATCGGGAAGCTTTCTTT.

This chain joins TRBV6-1 and TRBJ2-1, with TRBD2 as a possible D gene (6 bases). This CDR3 is 15 amino acids long. Trimming took off 6 bases at V and 0 bases at J, with 12 bases between the two ends. Germline CDR1 and CDR2: MNHNS and SASEGT. DNA for the CDR3: TGTGCCAGCAGCCCTAGCGTGAGCTCCTACAATGAGCAGTTCTTC. Translating it yields CASSPSVSSYNEQFF.

Regarding this clone: One end of the junction is discordant with germline, which a read error may explain. This chain connects TRBV5-1 to TRBJ1-1, with TRBD1 as a possible D gene (6 bases). Germline CDR1 SGHRS, CDR2 YFSETQ. The CDR3 consists of 11 residues. CDR3 DNA: TGCGCCAGCAGCTCGGACAGCTTCAGGGTCTTT. Amino acid sequence: CASSSDSFRVF.

The chain uses TRBV10-3 and TRBJ1-2; D is undetermined. With 0 bases removed from V and 4 bases from J, the gap between germline ends came to 12 bases. Germline CDR1 ENHRY, CDR2 SYGVKD. This CDR3 spans 15 amino acids. The CDR3 sequence: CAISESPGSFYGYTF. CDR3 in DNA: TGTGCCATCAGTGAGTCGCCGGGTTCATTCTATGGCTACACCTTC.

This clone was seen only once. This sequence joins TRBV7-9 and TRBJ2-5, with D possibly being TRBD2 (6 bases). V was shortened by 5 bases and J by 0 bases, with 13 bases between the two germline ends. CDR1 is SEHNR and CDR2 is FQNEAQ in the germline V gene (reference sequence). The CDR3 extends over 15 amino acids. The CDR3 region is CASSEGLTYQETQYF. CDR3 sequence (DNA): TGTGCCAGCAGCGAAGGACTAACCTACCAAGAGACCCAGTACTTC.

The V call is TRBV6-5, the J call TRBJ1-1, with TRBD1 matching over 8 bases. From germline, CDR1 is MNHEY and CDR2 SVGAGI. J lost 5 bases, V lost 6 bases, and 2 bases had no gene match. The CDR3 has 12 residues. CDR3 coding DNA: TGTGCCAGCAGACGGACAGGGACTGAAGCTTTCTTT. This sequence encodes CASRRTGTEAFF.

The CDR3: CASSVGRAGGPRFF. CDR3 nucleotide sequence: TGTGCCAGCAGCGTCGGTAGGGCGGGAGGGCCGAGGTTCTTC. The V gene is TRBV11-1, the J gene TRBJ2-1; TRBD2 matches at 9 bases. This CDR3 has 14 amino acids. V lost 5 bases to trimming and J lost 15 bases; unmatched junction nucleotides: 14. Germline CDR1 SGHAT, CDR2 FQDESV (reference sequence).

The chain joins TRBV2 to TRBJ2-7, with 7 bases that match TRBD1. The V and J ends lost 7 bases and 4 bases, in that order; junction bases with no gene match: 10. This CDR3 spans 14 amino acids. Germline values: CDR1 SNHLY, CDR2 FYNNEI. The CDR3: CASTGDSPNYEQYF. For the CDR3, the DNA is TGTGCCAGCACAGGGGACAGTCCAAATTACGAGCAGTACTTC. Filled out from reference TRBV2 and TRBJ2-7, the complete variable domain reads EPEVTQTPSHQVTQMGQEVILRCVPISNHLYFYWYRQILGQKVEFLVSFYNNEISEKSEIFDDQFSVERPDGSNFTLKIRSTKLEDSAMYFCASTGDSPNYEQYFGPGTRLTVT.

The V and J genes are TRBV5-6 and TRBJ1-5; D is perhaps TRBD1 (6 bases). CDR1 and CDR2 from the germline V gene are SGHDT and YYEEEE. Trimming took 5 bases from V and 2 from J, leaving 17 bases between them. The length of the CDR3 is 16 residues. The CDR3 is CASSYRVLGGNQPQHF. CDR3 nucleotides: TGTGCCAGCAGTTACAGGGTCCTAGGGGGCAATCAGCCCCAGCATTTT. The whole variable domain, filled in from reference TRBV5-6 and TRBJ1-5, reads DAGVTQSPTHLIKTRGQQVTLRCSPKSGHDTVSWYQQALGQGPQFIFQYYEEEERQRGNFPDRFSGHQFPNYSSELNVNALLLGDSALYLCASSYRVLGGNQPQHFGDGTRLSIL.

The chain employs TRBV20-1 and TRBJ1-2; no clear D gene. With 6 bases removed from V and 9 bases from J, the gap between germline ends came to 14 bases. This CDR3 is built from 11 residues. Germline lookup yields CDR1 DFQATT and CDR2 SNEGSKA (reference sequence). CDR3 amino acids: CSAVSGVCYTF. The CDR3 DNA follows: TGCAGTGCCGTCAGCGGGGTTTGCTACACCTTC.

This chain links TRBV4-1 with TRBJ2-3; D gene ambiguous. CDR1 is MGHRA and CDR2 is YSYEKL in the germline V gene. The CDR3 consists of 17 residues. With 4 bases removed from V and 0 bases from J, the gap between germline ends came to 17 bases. As DNA, the CDR3 is TGCGCCAGCAGCCTCGTCTTCGGTGGTTCTAGCACAGATACGCAGTATTTT. Protein: CASSLVFGGSSTDTQYF.

The chain employs TRBV29-1 and TRBJ1-1; 9 nucleotides match TRBD1. With V trimmed by 6 bases and J by 0 bases, 2 bases remained unmatched. The CDR3 runs 13 residues. The germline CDR1 and CDR2 sequences are SQVTM and ANQGSEA. The CDR3 region has the DNA TGCAGCGTCCGGACAGGGGTGAACACTGAAGCTTTCTTT. Translation: CSVRTGVNTEAFF.

The V call is TRBV18, the J call TRBJ2-2; 8 bases map to TRBD1. The CDR3 is 14 amino acids. V was clipped by 6 bases and J by 1 base; unmatched bases: 1. Looked up from germline, CDR1 is KGHSH and CDR2 is LQKENI. The CDR3 nucleotides are TGTGCCAGCTCTGGACAGGGGAACACCGGGGAGCTGTTTTTT. This translates into CASSGQGNTGELFF.

Points on this clone: One end of the junction fails to match germline, which may point to a read error. The chain links TRBV5-1 to TRBJ2-3; D possibly corresponds to TRBD1 (5 bases). Germline CDR1 and CDR2: SGHRS and YFSETQ. This CDR3 is 16 amino acids long. The CDR3 region is CASSLEALHYTGTQYF. CDR3 nucleotide sequence: TGCGCCAGCAGCTTGGAGGCCCTACACTACACAGGTACGCAGTATTTT.